The subject of this entry is one T cell receptor beta chain. Its antigen is unknown. TCRdb keeps only in-frame clones here, not all; method: immunoSEQ multiplex PCR. The data contain 150,000 or so clones, just under 95% of them singletons. The data were obtained in a study of T cell responses to AZD1222 COVID-19 vaccine. Whole-study context: Both about-4-week and about-12-week second-dose recipients were combined.

Study-level findings and limits: After the peak T cell response, and only then, were repertoires sampled. The donor group comprised mostly white British people and more females; the analysis possibly underestimated clonal diversity.

The germline CDR1 and CDR2 sequences are LNHNV and YYDKDF (reference sequence). The CDR3 extends over 15 amino acids. The germline V and J ends were trimmed by 3 bases and 0 bases, with 9 bases remaining between them. The specimen comprised peripheral blood, sampled on day 0 of AZD1222 vaccination. The sequence derives from an adult in good health. The chain has TRBV15 and TRBJ1-5; D is ambiguous. The chain's CDR3 is CATSREAYSNQPQHF. The DNA of the CDR3 is TGTGCCACCAGCAGGGAAGCATATAGCAATCAGCCCCAGCATTTT. Based on the CDR3 plus reference TRBV15 and TRBJ1-5, the full variable domain is DAMVIQNPRYQVTQFGKPVTLSCSQTLNHNVMYWYQQKSSQAPKLLFHYYDKDFNNEADTPDNFQSRRPNTSFCFLDIRSPGLGDTAMYLCATSREAYSNQPQHFGDGTRLSIL.